This TCR beta chain was recorded in a study of identifying expanded T cells in peripheral blood. Whole-study results and caveats: Over two and four weeks, about 15 and 19 clones changed, versus around 1.3 between replicates.

A remark on this clone: The target antigen is unknown.

The repertoire was sequenced with immunoSEQ multiplex PCR; TCRdb's copy has only in-frame clones and lacks some. Of 85,000 to 95,000 clones listed, roughly 90% are singletons. The sample was blood. The sequence came from a person aged 18 to 70 in good health.

In DNA, the CDR3 is TGCGCCAGCAGCCCCTTTAGCGGGAGGGCCTACAATGAGCAGTTCTTC. Protein product: CASSPFSGRAYNEQFF. V is TRBV5-1 and J is TRBJ2-1, with 11 bases aligning to TRBD2. Germline V gives CDR1 SGHRS, CDR2 YFSETQ. The V segment lost 4 bases and the J segment 2 bases; nucleotides outside the gene matches: 5. The CDR3 has 16 residues. The whole variable domain, remainder taken from reference TRBV5-1 and TRBJ2-1, is KAGVTQTPRYLIKTRGQQVTLSCSPISGHRSVSWYQQTPGQGLQFLFEYFSETQRNKGNFPGRFSGRQFSNSRSEMNVSTLELGDSALYLCASSPFSGRAYNEQFFGPGTRLTVL.